The sample holds a few counts of the clone carrying this T cell receptor beta chain. Its antigen is undetermined. The CDR3 consists of 17 residues. The germline V gene has CDR1 MDHEN and CDR2 SYDVKM. V dropped 3 bases and J dropped 0; count of bases not matched to a gene: 8. This sample is part of a study of human T cells and chemical hapten exposure. Overall study context: A 2 cm by 2 cm inner upper arm patch received 2% DPC for sensitization. All patients underwent weekly scalp dosing with diphenylcyclopropenone for the full roughly 22-week study.

The library gave individual cDNA molecules unique molecular identifiers. One entry per CDR3 protein results from TCRdb running MiXCR on the RACE reads. Among roughly 98,000 distinct CDR3 sequences listed, around 12% were seen once. Study-level findings and limits: Significantly more large CDR3 similarity clusters were formed by expanded TCRs than by controls.

The time point here: patch test 1, 2 weeks after DPC sensitization. The treatment was: therapeutic diphenylcyclopropenone sensitization with weekly scalp DPC. This TCR derives from a woman aged 40-49 years with alopecia areata. Some clones in this sample may be carry-over from other donors' samples. Material: whole blood, obtained in connection with sensitization to the hapten diphenylcyclopropenone (DPC). The V gene is TRBV28, the J gene TRBJ2-1; 7 positions agree with TRBD2. As DNA, the CDR3 is TGTGCCAGCAGTTTCACCGGGCGGGGGAACTCCTACAATGAGCAGTTCTTC. It yields the protein CASSFTGRGNSYNEQFF.